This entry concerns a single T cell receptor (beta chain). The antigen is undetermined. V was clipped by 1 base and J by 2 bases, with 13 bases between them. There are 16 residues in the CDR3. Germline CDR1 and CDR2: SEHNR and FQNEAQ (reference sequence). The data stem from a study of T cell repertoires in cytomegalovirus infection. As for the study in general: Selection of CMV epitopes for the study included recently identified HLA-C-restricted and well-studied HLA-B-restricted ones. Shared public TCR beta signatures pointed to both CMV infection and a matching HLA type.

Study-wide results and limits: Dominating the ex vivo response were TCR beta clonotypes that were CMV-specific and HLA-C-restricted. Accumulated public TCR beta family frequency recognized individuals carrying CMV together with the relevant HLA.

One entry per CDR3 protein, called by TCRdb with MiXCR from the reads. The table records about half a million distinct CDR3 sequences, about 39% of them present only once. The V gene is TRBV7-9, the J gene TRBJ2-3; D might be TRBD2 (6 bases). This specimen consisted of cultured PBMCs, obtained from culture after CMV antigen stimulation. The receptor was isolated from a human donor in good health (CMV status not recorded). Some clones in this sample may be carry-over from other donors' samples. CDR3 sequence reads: CASSLGVGGDTDTQYF. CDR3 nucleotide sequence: TGTGCCAGCAGCTTAGGGGTGGGAGGCGACACAGATACGCAGTATTTT.